The rows below give T cell receptor beta chains drawn from one sample of a study of T cell repertoires in cytomegalovirus infection. One entry per CDR3 protein results from TCRdb running MiXCR on the reads. The sample has 200,000 to 250,000 distinct CDR3 sequences, around 6.2% seen once; the top ten hold 5.5% to 8%. Sequenced material: PBMCs. These receptors originate from a human donor in good health (CMV status not recorded). Some clones in this sample may be carry-over from other donors' samples. Each CDR3 is given with its conserved first and last residue. The D gene is left open where the match is weak. Only some rows state a clone size, as once, few, many or a class for expanded clones.

NA | TRBJ1-6 | TRBV4-1 | many | 16 | CASSHLSQSGNSPLHF | TGCGCCAGCAGCCACCTTTCTCAGTCGGGGAATTCACCCCTCCACTTT
NA | TRBJ1-2 | TRBV29-1 | many | 14 | CSVGLGLYLGGYTF | TGCAGCGTTGGACTAGGACTCTACCTCGGGGGCTACACCTTC
TRBD1 | TRBJ1-1 | TRBV20-1 | many | 13 | CSRTGRSNTEAFF | TGCAGCCGGACAGGTCGGTCGAACACTGAAGCTTTCTTT
NA | TRBJ1-1 | TRBV12-3/TRBV12-4 | many | 14 | CASTRVTGTTEAFF | TGTGCCAGCACCCGAGTGACGGGAACCACTGAAGCTTTCTTT
TRBD1 | TRBJ1-1 | TRBV4-1 | NA | 14 | CASSQPGQGTEAFF | TGTGCCAGCAGCCAACCGGGACAGGGCACTGAAGCTTTCTTT
NA | TRBJ2-6 | TRBV7-2 | many | 17 | CASSLVVLASSHNVLTF | TGTGCCAGCAGCTTAGTAGTTCTGGCCTCCTCTCACAACGTCCTGACTTTC
NA | TRBJ2-6 | TRBV6-2/TRBV6-3 | many | 16 | CASSTGRGTGANVLTF | TGTGCCAGCAGTACAGGGAGAGGCACTGGGGCCAACGTCCTGACTTTC
NA | TRBJ2-1 | TRBV20-1 | many | 11 | CSVEQNNEQFF | TGCAGTGTGGAGCAAAACAATGAGCAGTTCTTC
TRBD1 | TRBJ1-5 | TRBV20-1 | many | 13 | CSAVDRGYQPQHF | TGCAGTGCTGTAGACAGGGGGTATCAGCCCCAGCATTTT
NA | TRBJ2-4 | TRBV27 | NA | 11 | CASSRANIQYF | TGTGCCAGCAGTCGGGCAAACATTCAGTACTTC
TRBD1 | TRBJ1-2 | TRBV27 | NA | 17 | CASSLSGRGRINVGYTF | TGTGCCAGCAGTTTATCGGGGAGGGGGCGCATTAATGTCGGCTACACCTTC
NA | TRBJ1-5 | TRBV4-1 | many | 14 | CASMDTYSNQPQHF | TGCGCCAGCATGGACACTTATAGCAATCAGCCCCAGCATTTT
NA | TRBJ1-1 | TRBV7-2 | many | 14 | CASSLSQRFNEAFF | TGTGCCAGCAGCTTAAGCCAGAGGTTCAATGAAGCTTTCTTT
NA | TRBJ2-6 | TRBV6-1 | many | 15 | CASSDRGTGANVLTF | TGTGCCAGCAGTGACCGGGGGACTGGGGCCAACGTCCTGACTTTC
NA | TRBJ1-5 | TRBV12-3/TRBV12-4 | many | 13 | CASSLHDGQPQHF | TGTGCCAGCTCGCTCCACGACGGTCAGCCCCAGCATTTT
NA | TRBJ2-3 | TRBV19 | many | 12 | CASSIEQSTQYF | TGTGCCAGTAGTATAGAGCAGAGCACGCAGTATTTT
TRBD2 | TRBJ2-1 | TRBV19 | many | 16 | CASSIGERGLYNEQFF | TGTGCCAGTAGTATTGGTGAGCGGGGGCTCTACAATGAGCAGTTCTTC
NA | TRBJ1-5 | TRBV2 | many | 13 | CASSPLSSKPQHF | TGTGCCAGCAGTCCCCTGAGTTCAAAGCCCCAGCATTTT
NA | TRBJ2-2 | TRBV7-6 | many | 11 | CASSPPGELFF | TGTGCCAGCAGCCCCCCCGGGGAGCTGTTTTTT
NA | TRBJ1-1 | TRBV7-3 | many | 13 | CASRRNTGTEAFF | TGTGCCAGCCGAAGAAACACAGGGACCGAAGCTTTCTTT
NA | TRBJ1-1 | TRBV6-2/TRBV6-3 | many | 14 | CASSYSIPGTEAFF | TGTGCCAGCAGTTACTCTATTCCGGGTACTGAAGCTTTCTTT
NA | TRBJ1-1 | TRBV27 | few | 12 | CASSKGSTEAFF | TGTGCCAGCAGTAAGGGATCAACTGAAGCTTTCTTT
NA | TRBJ1-3 | TRBV10-3 | few | 16 | CAISDQMTGSGNTIYF | TGTGCCATCAGTGATCAAATGACAGGCTCTGGAAACACCATATATTTT
NA | TRBJ1-4 | TRBV6-4 | many | 14 | CASSPTPTNEKLFF | TGTGCCAGCAGCCCCACACCAACTAATGAAAAACTGTTTTTT
NA | TRBJ1-1 | TRBV7-8 | NA | 15 | CASSLVRGENTEAFF | TGTGCCAGCAGCTTAGTGAGGGGGGAGAACACTGAAGCTTTCTTT
NA | TRBJ1-1 | TRBV5-1 | many | 14 | CASSLSQMNTEAFF | TGCGCCAGCAGCCTTTCTCAGATGAACACTGAAGCTTTCTTT
TRBD2 | TRBJ2-7 | TRBV6-2/TRBV6-3 | many | 13 | CASGRERRYEQYF | TGTGCCAGCGGGAGGGAAAGGCGCTACGAGCAGTACTTC
NA | TRBJ2-7 | TRBV6-5 | many | 15 | CASSYSEGISYEQYF | TGTGCCAGCAGTTACTCGGAAGGGATCTCCTACGAGCAGTACTTC